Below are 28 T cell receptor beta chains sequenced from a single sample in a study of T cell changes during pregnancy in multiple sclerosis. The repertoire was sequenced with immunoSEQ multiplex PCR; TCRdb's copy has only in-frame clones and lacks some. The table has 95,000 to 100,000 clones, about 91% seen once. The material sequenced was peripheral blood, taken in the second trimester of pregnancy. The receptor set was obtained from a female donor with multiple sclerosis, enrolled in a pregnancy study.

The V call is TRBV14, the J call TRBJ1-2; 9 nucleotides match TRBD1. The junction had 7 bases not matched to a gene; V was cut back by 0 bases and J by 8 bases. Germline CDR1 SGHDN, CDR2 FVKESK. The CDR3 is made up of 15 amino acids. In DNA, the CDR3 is TGTGCCAGCAGCCAAGAACAGGGGGCGCGAAAGGGCTACACCTTC. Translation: CASSQEQGARKGYTF.

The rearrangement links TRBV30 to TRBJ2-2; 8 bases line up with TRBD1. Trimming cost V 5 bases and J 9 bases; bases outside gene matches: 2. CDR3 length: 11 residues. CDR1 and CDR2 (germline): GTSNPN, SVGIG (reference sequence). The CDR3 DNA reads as TGTGCCTGGTACAGGGGGTGGGAGCTGTTTTTT. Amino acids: CAWYRGWELFF.

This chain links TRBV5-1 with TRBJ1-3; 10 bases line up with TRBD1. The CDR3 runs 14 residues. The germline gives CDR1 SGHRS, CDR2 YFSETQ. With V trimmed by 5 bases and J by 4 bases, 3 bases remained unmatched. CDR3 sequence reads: CASSRTGGGNTIYF. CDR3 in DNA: TGCGCCAGCAGTAGGACAGGGGGAGGAAACACCATATATTTT.

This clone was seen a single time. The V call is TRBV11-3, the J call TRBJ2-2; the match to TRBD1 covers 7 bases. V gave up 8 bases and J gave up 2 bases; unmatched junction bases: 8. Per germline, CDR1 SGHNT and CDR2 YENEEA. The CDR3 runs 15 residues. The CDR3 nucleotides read TGTGCCAGCGCCCCCGGGACAGACAACACCGGGGAGCTGTTTTTT. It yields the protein CASAPGTDNTGELFF.

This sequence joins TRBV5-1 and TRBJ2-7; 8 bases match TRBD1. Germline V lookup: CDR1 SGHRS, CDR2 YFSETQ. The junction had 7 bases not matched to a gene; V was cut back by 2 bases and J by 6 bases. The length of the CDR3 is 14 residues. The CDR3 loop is CASSFGRGLGEQYF. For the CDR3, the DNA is TGCGCCAGCAGCTTTGGCAGGGGGCTCGGCGAGCAGTACTTC.

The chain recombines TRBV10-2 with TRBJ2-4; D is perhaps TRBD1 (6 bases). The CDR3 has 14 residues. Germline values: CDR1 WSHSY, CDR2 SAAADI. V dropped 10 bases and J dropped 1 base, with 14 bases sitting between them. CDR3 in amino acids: CANLSTGAKNIQYF. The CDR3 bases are TGCGCCAACCTATCTACAGGGGCCAAAAACATTCAGTACTTC.

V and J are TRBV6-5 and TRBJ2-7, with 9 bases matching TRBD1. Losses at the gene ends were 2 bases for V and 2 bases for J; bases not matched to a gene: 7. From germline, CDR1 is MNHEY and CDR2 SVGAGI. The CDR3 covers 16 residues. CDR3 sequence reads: CASSYVGQGIPYEQYF. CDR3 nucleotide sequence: TGTGCCAGCAGTTACGTGGGACAGGGTATCCCCTACGAGCAGTACTTC.

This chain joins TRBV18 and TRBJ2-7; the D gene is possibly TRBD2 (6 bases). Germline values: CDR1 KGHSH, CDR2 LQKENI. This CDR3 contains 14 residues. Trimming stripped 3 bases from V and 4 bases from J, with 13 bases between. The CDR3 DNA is TGTGCCAGCTCACCCCGCAGGGAGGCGTACGAGCAGTACTTC. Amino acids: CASSPRREAYEQYF.

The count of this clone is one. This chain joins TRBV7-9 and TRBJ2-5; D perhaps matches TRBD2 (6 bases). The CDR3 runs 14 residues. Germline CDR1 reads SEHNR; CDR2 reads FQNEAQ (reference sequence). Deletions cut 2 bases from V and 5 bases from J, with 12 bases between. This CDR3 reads CASSLLSGVETQYF. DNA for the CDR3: TGTGCCAGCAGCTTATTGTCGGGGGTGGAGACCCAGTACTTC.

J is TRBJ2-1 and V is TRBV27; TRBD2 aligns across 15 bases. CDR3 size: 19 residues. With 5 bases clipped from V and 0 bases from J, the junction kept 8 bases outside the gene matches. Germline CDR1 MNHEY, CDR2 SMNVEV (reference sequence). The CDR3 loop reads CASSPWTSGRVSSYNEQFF. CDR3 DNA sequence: TGTGCCAGCAGTCCCTGGACTAGCGGGAGGGTGAGCTCCTACAATGAGCAGTTCTTC.

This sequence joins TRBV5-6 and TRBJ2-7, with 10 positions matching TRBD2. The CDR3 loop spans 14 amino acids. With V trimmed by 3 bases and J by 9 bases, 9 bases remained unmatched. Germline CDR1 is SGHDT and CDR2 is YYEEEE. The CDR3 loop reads CASSYPGTSDPQYF. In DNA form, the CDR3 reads TGTGCCAGCAGCTATCCCGGGACTAGCGATCCGCAGTACTTC.

The CDR3 protein is CASSTRQGGYTF. CDR3 in DNA: TGCGCCAGCAGTACTAGACAGGGCGGCTACACCTTC. The chain joins TRBV23-1 to TRBJ1-2; 7 bases are a match to TRBD1. TRBV23-1 qualifies as an ORF whose function is uncertain. This CDR3 is built from 12 residues. V shed 5 bases and J 8 bases; nucleotides not matched to a gene: 5.

Here the CDR3 reads CASSQTSGRPDTQYF. CDR3 DNA: TGTGCCAGCAGCCAAACTAGCGGGAGGCCAGATACGCAGTATTTT. The genes are TRBV7-8 and TRBJ2-3, with 12 bases lining up with TRBD2. The J segment lost 4 bases and the V segment lost 5 bases, leaving 4 bases of the junction unmatched. This CDR3 has 15 amino acids. Germline-derived CDR1 and CDR2 are SGHVS and FQNEAQ. The complete variable domain, with remaining parts taken from reference TRBV7-8 and TRBJ2-3, reads GAGVSQSPRYKVAKRGQDVALRCDPISGHVSLFWYQQALGQGPEFLTYFQNEAQLDKSGLPSDRFFAERPEGSVSTLKIQRTQQEDSAVYLCASSQTSGRPDTQYFGPGTRLTVL.

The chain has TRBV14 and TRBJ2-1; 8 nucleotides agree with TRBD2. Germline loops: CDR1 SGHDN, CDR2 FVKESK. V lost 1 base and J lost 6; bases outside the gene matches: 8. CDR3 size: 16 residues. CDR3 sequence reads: CASSQVAGGPSNEQFF. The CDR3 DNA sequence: TGTGCCAGCAGCCAAGTTGCGGGAGGTCCATCCAATGAGCAGTTCTTC.

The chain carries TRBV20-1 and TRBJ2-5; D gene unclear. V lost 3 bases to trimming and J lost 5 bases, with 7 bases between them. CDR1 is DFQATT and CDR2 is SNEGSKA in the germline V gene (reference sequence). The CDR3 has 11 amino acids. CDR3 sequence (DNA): TGCAGTGCTAGCGGGTCGGAGACCCAGTACTTC. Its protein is CSASGSETQYF.

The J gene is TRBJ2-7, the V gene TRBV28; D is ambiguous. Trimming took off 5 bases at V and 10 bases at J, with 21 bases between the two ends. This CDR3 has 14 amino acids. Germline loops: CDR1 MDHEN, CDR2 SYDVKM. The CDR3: CASSESTNLRFQYF. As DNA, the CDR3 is TGTGCCAGCAGTGAATCAACTAACCTACGATTCCAGTACTTC.

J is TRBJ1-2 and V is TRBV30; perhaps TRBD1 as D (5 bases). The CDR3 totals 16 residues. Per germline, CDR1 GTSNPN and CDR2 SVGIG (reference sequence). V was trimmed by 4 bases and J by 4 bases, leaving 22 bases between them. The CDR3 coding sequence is TGTGCCTGGACGCAGGGTGCCCGCACTATAGGCTATGGCTACACCTTC. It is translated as CAWTQGARTIGYGYTF.

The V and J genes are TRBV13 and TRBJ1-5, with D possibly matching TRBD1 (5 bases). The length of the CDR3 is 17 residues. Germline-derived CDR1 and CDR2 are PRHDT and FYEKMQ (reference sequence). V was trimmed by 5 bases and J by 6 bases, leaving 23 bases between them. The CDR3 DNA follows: TGTGCCAGCAGCCAAAAGGGGTCGGGGGGAGGTCTTCAGCCCCAGCATTTT. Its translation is CASSQKGSGGGLQPQHF.

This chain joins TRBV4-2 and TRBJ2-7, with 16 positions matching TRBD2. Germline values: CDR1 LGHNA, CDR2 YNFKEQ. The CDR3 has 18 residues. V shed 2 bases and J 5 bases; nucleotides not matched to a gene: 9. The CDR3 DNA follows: TGTGCCAGCAGCCAAAGGGGACTAGCGGGAGGGCCGGGAAACGAGCAGTACTTC. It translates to CASSQRGLAGGPGNEQYF.

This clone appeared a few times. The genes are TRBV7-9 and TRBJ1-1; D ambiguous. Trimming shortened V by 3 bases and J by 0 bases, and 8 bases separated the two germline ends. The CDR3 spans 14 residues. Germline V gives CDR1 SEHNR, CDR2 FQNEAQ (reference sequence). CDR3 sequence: CASSLRDLNTEAFF. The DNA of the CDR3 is TGTGCCAGCAGCTTGAGAGATTTGAACACTGAAGCTTTCTTT.

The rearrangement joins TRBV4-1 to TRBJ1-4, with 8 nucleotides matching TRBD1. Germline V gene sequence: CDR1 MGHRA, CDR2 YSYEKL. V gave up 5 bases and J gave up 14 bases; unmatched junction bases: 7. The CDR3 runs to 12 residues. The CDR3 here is CASSLVQGDLFF. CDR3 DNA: TGCGCCAGCAGCTTGGTACAGGGGGATCTGTTTTTT.

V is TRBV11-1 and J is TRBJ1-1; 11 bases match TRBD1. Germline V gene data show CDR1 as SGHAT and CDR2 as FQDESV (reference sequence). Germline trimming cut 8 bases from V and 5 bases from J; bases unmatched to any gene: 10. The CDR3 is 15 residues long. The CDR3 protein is CASEDRGPRGTEAFF. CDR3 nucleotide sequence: TGTGCCAGCGAGGACAGGGGGCCCCGAGGTACTGAAGCTTTCTTT.

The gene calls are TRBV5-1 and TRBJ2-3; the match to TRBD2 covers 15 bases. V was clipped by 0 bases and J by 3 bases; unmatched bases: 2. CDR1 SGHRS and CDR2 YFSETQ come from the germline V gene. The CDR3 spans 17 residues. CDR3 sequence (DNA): TGCGCCAGCAGCTTGGATGGACTAGCGGGAGGGACAGATACGCAGTATTTT. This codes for CASSLDGLAGGTDTQYF.

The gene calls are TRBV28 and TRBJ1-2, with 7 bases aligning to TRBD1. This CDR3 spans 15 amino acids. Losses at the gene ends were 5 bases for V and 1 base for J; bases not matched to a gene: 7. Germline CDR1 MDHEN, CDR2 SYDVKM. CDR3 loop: CASSRNRGHNYGYTF. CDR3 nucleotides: TGTGCCAGCAGTCGGAACAGGGGTCATAACTATGGCTACACCTTC.

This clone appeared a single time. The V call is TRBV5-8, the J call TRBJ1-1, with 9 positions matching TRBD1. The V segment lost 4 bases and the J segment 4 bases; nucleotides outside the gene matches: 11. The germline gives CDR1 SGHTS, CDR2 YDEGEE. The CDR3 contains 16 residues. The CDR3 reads CASSLGTGRLSTEAFF. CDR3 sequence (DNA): TGTGCCAGCAGCCTCGGGACAGGGAGGCTAAGCACTGAAGCTTTCTTT.

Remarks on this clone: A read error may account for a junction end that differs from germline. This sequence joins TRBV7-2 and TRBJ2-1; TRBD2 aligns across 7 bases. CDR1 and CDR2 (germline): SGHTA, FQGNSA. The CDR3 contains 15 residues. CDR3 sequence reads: CASSLRGPRGAGMLF. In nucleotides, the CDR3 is TGTGCCAGCAGCTTAAGGGGCCCACGGGGAGCGGGAATGCTCTTC.

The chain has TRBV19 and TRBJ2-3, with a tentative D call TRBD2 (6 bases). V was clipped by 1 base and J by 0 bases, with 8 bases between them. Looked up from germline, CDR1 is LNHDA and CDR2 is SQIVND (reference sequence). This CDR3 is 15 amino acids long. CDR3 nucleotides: TGTGCCAGTAGTATAGCGGGGACTAGCACAGATACGCAGTATTTT. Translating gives CASSIAGTSTDTQYF.

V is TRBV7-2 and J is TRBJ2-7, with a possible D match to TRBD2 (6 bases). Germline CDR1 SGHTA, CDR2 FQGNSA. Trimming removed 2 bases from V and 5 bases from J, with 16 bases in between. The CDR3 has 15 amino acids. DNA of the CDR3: TGTGCCAGCAGCTTAAGTACGTGGGAGGTTAACGAGCAGTACTTC. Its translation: CASSLSTWEVNEQYF. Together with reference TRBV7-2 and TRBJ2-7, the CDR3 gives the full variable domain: GAGVSQSPSNKVTEKGKDVELRCDPISGHTALYWYRQSLGQGLEFLIYFQGNSAPDKSGLPSDRFSAERTGGSVSTLTIQRTQQEDSAVYLCASSLSTWEVNEQYFGPGTRLTVT.